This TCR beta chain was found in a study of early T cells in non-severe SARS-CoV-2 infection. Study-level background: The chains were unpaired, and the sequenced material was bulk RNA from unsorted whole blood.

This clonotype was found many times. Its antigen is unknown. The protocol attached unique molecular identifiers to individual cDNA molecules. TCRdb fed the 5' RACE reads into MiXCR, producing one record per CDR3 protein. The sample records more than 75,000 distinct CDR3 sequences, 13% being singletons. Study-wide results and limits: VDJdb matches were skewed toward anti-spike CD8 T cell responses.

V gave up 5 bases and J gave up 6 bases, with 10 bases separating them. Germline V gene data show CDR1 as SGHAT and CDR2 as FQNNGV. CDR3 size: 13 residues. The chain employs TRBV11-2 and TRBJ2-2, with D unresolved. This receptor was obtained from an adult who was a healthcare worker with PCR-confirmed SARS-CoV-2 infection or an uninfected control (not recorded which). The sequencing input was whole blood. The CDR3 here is CASSPFEAGELFF. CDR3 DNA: TGTGCCAGCAGCCCCTTTGAGGCCGGGGAGCTGTTTTTT.